This T cell receptor beta chain comes out of a study of regulatory T cells in long-lasting Graves disease. Broader study findings: Persistent Graves' patients showed less TCR diversity than newly diagnosed ones.

Germline values: CDR1 MNHGY, CDR2 SVAAGI. V was shortened by 3 bases and J by 0 bases, with 11 bases between the two germline ends. This CDR3 contains 15 residues. In the case of this clonotype: Its antigen remains unidentified.

Time point defined: persistent/refractory GD, antithyroid drugs over 5 years with positive TRAb. The TCR library was made from RNA that had been extracted from PBMCs in TRIzol. Patients were from an endocrinology department in Xi'an, China. For TCR beta, libraries came from iRepertoire HTBI primers and Arm-PCR of CDR3 regions. MiXCR, run by TCRdb on the multiplex PCR reads, gives a single entry per CDR3 protein. This sample yields roughly 490,000 distinct CDR3 sequences, of which about 20% are seen a single time; around 13% belongs to the top ten. This sequence originates from a female donor with Graves disease. J is TRBJ1-1 and V is TRBV6-9; D gene unclear. Sequenced material: peripheral blood mononuclear cells (PBMCs), taken when the disease was refractory, from a patient treated with antithyroid drugs. The CDR3: CASSYGGRLNTEAFF. CDR3 sequence (DNA): TGTGCCAGCAGTTACGGCGGAAGATTGAACACTGAAGCTTTCTTT.